A single sample gave rise to the 31 T cell receptor beta chains below, sequenced in a study of blood T cells in healthy people across ages. Sample-barcoded 5' priming and a J-beta primer mix drove a second PCR of about 7 to 12 cycles. TCRdb re-analysed the 5' RACE reads in MiXCR, keeping a single row per CDR3 protein. The table includes fewer than 1,200,000 distinct CDR3 sequences, almost 25% detected once. This sample also belongs to another study, concerning T cells of mothers and their children.

Source material: blood. The receptors were sampled from a girl aged 2 to 10 in good health.

V gene TRBV10-3 combines with J gene TRBJ1-5; D is perhaps TRBD1 (5 bases). Deletions cut 2 bases from V and 5 bases from J, with 10 bases between. The V gene's germline CDR1 is ENHRY and CDR2 SYGVKD. This CDR3 contains 14 residues. CDR3 sequence (DNA): TGTGCCATCAGTGAGCCTGAAGGGGATCAGCCCCAGCATTTT. This gives the protein CAISEPEGDQPQHF.

This clonotype was detected only a few times. V gene TRBV7-9 combines with J gene TRBJ2-7; 8 bases are shared with TRBD1. V was pared by 7 bases and J by 2 bases, with 13 bases of the junction left unmatched. The CDR3 totals 16 residues. Germline lookup yields CDR1 SEHNR and CDR2 FQNEAQ (reference sequence). The CDR3 is CASTSLGQGAAYEQYF. As DNA, the CDR3 is TGTGCCAGCACCTCCCTGGGTCAGGGGGCAGCCTACGAGCAGTACTTC.

J is TRBJ2-3 and V is TRBV20-1; tentatively, D is TRBD2 (7 bases). CDR1 and CDR2 from the germline V gene are DFQATT and SNEGSKA (reference sequence). This CDR3 spans 16 amino acids. Trimming stripped 0 bases from V and 2 bases from J, with 15 bases between. The CDR3 DNA follows: TGCAGTGCTAGAGATCTGGGGCGGGGGCTCACAGATACGCAGTATTTT. Encoded protein: CSARDLGRGLTDTQYF.

The sample holds a few counts of this clonotype. The chain uses TRBV7-9 and TRBJ2-1; 8 bases match TRBD1. CDR1 is SEHNR, CDR2 FQNEAQ, per germline (reference sequence). The length of the CDR3 is 16 residues. Trimming took 8 bases from V and 0 from J; bases not matched to a gene: 9. The CDR3 region is CASESSGTGSYNEQFF. The CDR3 nucleotides read TGTGCCAGCGAGTCGTCCGGGACAGGCTCCTACAATGAGCAGTTCTTC.

This clonotype was counted between two and nine times. The rearrangement joins TRBV9 to TRBJ2-5, with D maybe TRBD2 (5 bases). The CDR3 consists of 16 residues. Looked up from germline, CDR1 is SGDLS and CDR2 is YYNGEE. Trimming took 4 bases from V and 2 from J, leaving 18 bases between them. The CDR3 DNA reads as TGTGCCAGCAGCCCCCGGACTCACACGAATCAAGAGACCCAGTACTTC. Encoded protein: CASSPRTHTNQETQYF.

This clonotype was seen ten or more times. This chain joins TRBV7-9 and TRBJ2-1, with a weak D call TRBD2 (6 bases). Trimming cost V 5 bases and J 9 bases, with 20 bases left between them. The germline V gene has CDR1 SEHNR and CDR2 FQNEAQ (reference sequence). This CDR3 contains 15 residues. The CDR3 region is CASSPIASGVAEQFF. The CDR3 nucleotides read TGTGCCAGCAGCCCTATCGCCTCGGGAGTTGCTGAGCAGTTCTTC.

The V and J genes are TRBV5-1 and TRBJ1-1; perhaps TRBD1 as D (5 bases). Trimming removed 3 bases at V and 4 bases at J, with 13 bases between. CDR3 length equals 14 residues. Germline V lookup: CDR1 SGHRS, CDR2 YFSETQ. For the CDR3, the DNA is TGCGCCAGCAGCTCTCATACAGGAGGCACTGAAGCTTTCTTT. Protein sequence: CASSSHTGGTEAFF.

The chain combines TRBV12-3 or TRBV12-4 with TRBJ2-5, with no clear D. The J call is uncertain, as TRBJ2-7 better fits the DNA end. This CDR3 comprises 14 residues. CDR3 sequence (DNA): TGTGCCAGCAGGGCTGGTGTCAACTCCTACGAGCAGTACTTC. Protein: CASRAGVNSYEQYF.

This clonotype has just a few counts. The chain joins TRBV5-6 to TRBJ2-7; D is unclear. V was clipped by 4 bases and J by 4 bases, with 21 bases between them. CDR1 is SGHDT, CDR2 YYEEEE, per germline. This CDR3 is 16 amino acids long. The CDR3 sequence is CASSGETDPSSYEQYF. The CDR3, as DNA: TGTGCCAGCAGCGGTGAGACGGACCCATCCTCTTACGAGCAGTACTTC. The whole variable domain, filled in from reference TRBV5-6 and TRBJ2-7, reads DAGVTQSPTHLIKTRGQQVTLRCSPKSGHDTVSWYQQALGQGPQFIFQYYEEEERQRGNFPDRFSGHQFPNYSSELNVNALLLGDSALYLCASSGETDPSSYEQYFGPGTRLTVT.

This clonotype turned up a few times. This chain uses TRBV20-1 with TRBJ2-7; 14 bases match TRBD2. The closer fit of TRBJ2-1 to the DNA end suggests the J call may be wrong. CDR3 length: 14 amino acids. The germline CDR1 and CDR2 sequences are DFQATT and SNEGSKA (reference sequence). The CDR3 here is CSASRTSGRYEQFF. CDR3 DNA sequence: TGCAGTGCTAGTCGGACTAGCGGGAGGTACGAGCAGTTCTTC.

Of note for this clonotype: The junction differs from germline at one of its ends, possibly a read error. This rearrangement joins TRBV5-4 to TRBJ2-1; 8 bases line up with TRBD2. This CDR3 comprises 12 residues. CDR1 SGHNT and CDR2 YYREEE come from the germline V gene (reference sequence). CDR3 sequence: CAISGSDNEQFF. CDR3 nucleotides: TGTGCCATCAGCGGGAGCGACAATGAGCAGTTCTTC.

Details on this clonotype: One end of the junction varies from germline; a read error may be responsible. This chain connects TRBV7-9 to TRBJ2-1, with TRBD1 identical over 10 bases. From germline, CDR1 is SEHNR and CDR2 FQNEAQ (reference sequence). The CDR3 runs 16 residues. The CDR3: CASSLALGQGIDEQFF. CDR3 bases: TGCGCCAGCAGCTTAGCGTTGGGACAGGGGATCGATGAGCAGTTCTTC.

Only a few counts were recorded for this clonotype. The chain has TRBV27 and TRBJ1-2; 9 bases are a match to TRBD1. This CDR3 is 15 amino acids long. The germline V gene encodes CDR1 MNHEY and CDR2 SMNVEV (reference sequence). Trimming cost V 5 bases and J 7 bases; bases outside gene matches: 11. The CDR3 nucleotides read TGTGCCAGCAGTCTAGAAACAGGGGGCGCAAGTGGCTACACCTTC. It specifies CASSLETGGASGYTF.

The chain has TRBV4-1 and TRBJ1-2; the D gene is possibly TRBD1 (5 bases). Per germline, CDR1 MGHRA and CDR2 YSYEKL. With 0 bases removed from V and 8 bases from J, the gap between germline ends came to 16 bases. The CDR3 is 15 residues long. CDR3 sequence (DNA): TGCGCCAGCAGCCAAGAAGGTTTGGGGGAATACGGCTACACCTTC. Protein product: CASSQEGLGEYGYTF.

This clonotype turned up a few times. V usage is TRBV20-1 and J usage is TRBJ2-5; tentative D call: TRBD1 (6 bases). The V gene's germline CDR1 is DFQATT and CDR2 SNEGSKA (reference sequence). This CDR3 comprises 13 residues. Trimming shortened V by 5 bases and J by 4 bases, and 14 bases separated the two germline ends. The CDR3 protein is CSAQGQSIETQYF. DNA for the CDR3: TGCAGTGCTCAAGGACAGAGTATAGAGACCCAGTACTTC.

The chain employs TRBV4-1 and TRBJ1-4; TRBD1 is a possible D gene (6 bases). CDR1 and CDR2 from the germline V gene are MGHRA and YSYEKL. The CDR3 is 13 residues long. V lost 4 bases to trimming and J lost 8 bases, with 11 bases between them. The CDR3 sequence is CASSLTGLEKLFF. The DNA of the CDR3 is TGCGCCAGCAGCCTTACAGGGTTGGAAAAACTGTTTTTT.

Of note for this clonotype: At one end the junction does not follow the germline gene, possibly because of a read error. This chain joins TRBV29-1 and TRBJ1-1; 8 nucleotides match TRBD1. This CDR3 contains 14 residues. Looked up from germline, CDR1 is SQVTM and CDR2 is ANQGSEA. This CDR3 is CSVRGQVSRAEASF. DNA for the CDR3: TGCAGCGTTCGGGGACAGGTTTCGAGGGCTGAAGCTTCCTTT.

This chain links TRBV6-1 with TRBJ2-2, with D unclear. Germline CDR1 and CDR2: MNHNS and SASEGT. V was cut by 3 bases and J by 4 bases, with 15 bases left in between. This CDR3 spans 16 amino acids. The CDR3 DNA reads TGTGCCAGCAGTGATTTTCGGACCGAGACCACCGGGGAGCTGTTTTTT. It encodes CASSDFRTETTGELFF.

The table lists this clonotype with a few counts. The V gene is TRBV6-5, the J gene TRBJ2-5; D remains unclear. The CDR3 spans 14 residues. Deletions cut 3 bases from V and 2 bases from J, with 10 bases between. Germline CDR1 reads MNHEY; CDR2 reads SVGAGI. CDR3 nucleotides: TGTGCCAGCAGTTATTTAGGGTGGCAAGAGACCCAGTACTTC. This gives the protein CASSYLGWQETQYF.

This clonotype was found many times. The chain recombines TRBV29-1 with TRBJ2-5, with a tentative D call TRBD1 (6 bases). Germline V gene sequence: CDR1 SQVTM, CDR2 ANQGSEA. V lost 6 bases and J lost 4, with 12 bases in between. This CDR3 region has 12 residues. CDR3 in amino acids: CSVERDTETQYF. The CDR3 region has the DNA TGCAGCGTAGAACGGGACACAGAGACCCAGTACTTC. The full variable domain, rest sourced from reference TRBV29-1 and TRBJ2-5, is SAVISQKPSRDICQRGTSLTIQCQVDSQVTMMFWYRQQPGQSLTLIATANQGSEATYESGFVIDKFPISRPNLTFSTLTVSNMSPEDSSIYLCSVERDTETQYFGPGTRLLVL.

The rearrangement links TRBV20-1 to TRBJ2-3; TRBD2 agrees at 7 bases. The trim removed 5 bases at V and 3 bases at J, leaving 8 bases unmatched. Germline CDR1 DFQATT, CDR2 SNEGSKA (reference sequence). The length of the CDR3 is 14 residues. Written as DNA, the CDR3 is TGCAGTGCTGATCGGACGGGGGGTACAGATACGCAGTATTTT. Encoded protein: CSADRTGGTDTQYF.

The chain carries TRBV6-2 or TRBV6-3 and TRBJ1-1, with TRBD1 matching 9 bases. CDR1 is MNHEY and CDR2 is SVGEGT in the germline V gene. The trim removed 5 bases at V and 10 bases at J, leaving 5 bases unmatched. This CDR3 comprises 12 residues. The CDR3: CASSRGQGRAFF. DNA for the CDR3: TGTGCCAGCAGTCGGGGACAGGGCCGAGCTTTCTTT.

This clonotype was observed a few times. V is TRBV29-1 and J is TRBJ1-4, with D perhaps matching TRBD1 (5 bases). Germline CDR1 reads SQVTM; CDR2 reads ANQGSEA. The CDR3 is 12 residues long. Trimming stripped 3 bases from V and 4 bases from J, with 6 bases between. The CDR3 region has the DNA TGCAGCGTTGAGACAGATAATGAAAAACTGTTTTTT. Amino acids: CSVETDNEKLFF.

The gene calls are TRBV29-1 and TRBJ2-7, with TRBD2 identical over 8 bases. With the DNA end fitting TRBJ2-5 better, the J assignment may be wrong. Germline V gene data show CDR1 as SQVTM and CDR2 as ANQGSEA. This CDR3 region has 14 residues. The CDR3 region is CSYLHSGGEETQYF. Here the CDR3 DNA reads TGCAGCTATCTCCACTCCGGGGGGGAAGAGACCCAGTACTTC.

This clonotype was seen a few times. This chain uses TRBV20-1 with TRBJ1-1; D ambiguous. Germline loops: CDR1 DFQATT, CDR2 SNEGSKA (reference sequence). Trimming took 7 bases from V and 7 from J, leaving 16 bases between them. The CDR3 covers 12 residues. The DNA of the CDR3 is TGCAGTGTAGACGGTAGAAAAAATGAAGCTTTCTTT. Translated: CSVDGRKNEAFF.

This clonotype came up a few times. The J gene is TRBJ1-5, the V gene TRBV5-1, with D possibly TRBD1 on 5 matching bases. Germline V gene sequence: CDR1 SGHRS, CDR2 YFSETQ. This CDR3 comprises 17 residues. Trimming removed 0 bases from V and 0 bases from J, with 13 bases in between. The DNA for the CDR3 is TGCGCCAGCAGCTTGGAACAGGCCTACTATAGCAATCAGCCCCAGCATTTT. This translates into CASSLEQAYYSNQPQHF.

This clonotype has only a few counts. V usage is TRBV9 and J usage is TRBJ2-5; D is uncertain. The end of the DNA aligns better with TRBJ2-1, so the J call may be wrong. CDR1 SGDLS and CDR2 YYNGEE come from the germline V gene. This CDR3 is 14 amino acids long. The DNA for the CDR3 is TGTGCCAGCAGCCCCGACCCGTTCGGCGGTGAGCAGTTCTTC. This translates into CASSPDPFGGEQFF.

J is TRBJ2-3 and V is TRBV5-1; D not certain. Trimming stripped 5 bases from V and 0 bases from J, with 13 bases between. This CDR3 comprises 15 residues. Germline CDR1 is SGHRS and CDR2 is YFSETQ. This chain's CDR3 is CASRFDSASTDTQYF. The CDR3 DNA reads as TGCGCCAGCAGGTTCGACTCAGCTAGCACAGATACGCAGTATTTT. The full variable domain, its missing parts supplied by reference TRBV5-1 and TRBJ2-3, is KAGVTQTPRYLIKTRGQQVTLSCSPISGHRSVSWYQQTPGQGLQFLFEYFSETQRNKGNFPGRFSGRQFSNSRSEMNVSTLELGDSALYLCASRFDSASTDTQYFGPGTRLTVL.

As concerns this clonotype: The DNA is omitted, as the CDR3 cannot be located on it reliably, and the CDR3 follows TCRdb's listing. This chain joins TRBV29-1 and TRBJ2-1. Germline values: CDR1 SQVTM, CDR2 ANQGSEA. The CDR3 length equals 14 residues, ends included. The CDR3 protein is CSVGGGSSYNEEFF.

The chain couples TRBV13 to TRBJ2-7, with TRBD1 matching 8 bases. The CDR3 has 14 amino acids. Germline V gene lookup returns CDR1 PRHDT and CDR2 FYEKMQ (reference sequence). The junction had 12 bases not matched to a gene; V was cut back by 7 bases and J by 7 bases. CDR3 bases: TGTGCCAGCAAACCTATGACAGGGGTGGAAGAGCAGTACTTC. It codes for CASKPMTGVEEQYF.

This clonotype was picked up a small number of times. The genes are TRBV12-3 or TRBV12-4 and TRBJ2-1, with 15 positions matching TRBD2. V dropped 5 bases and J dropped 6; count of bases not matched to a gene: 8. The CDR3 is 17 amino acids. CDR3 in amino acids: CASSPWTSGGAGNEQFF. DNA of the CDR3: TGTGCCAGCAGTCCCTGGACTAGCGGGGGGGCGGGCAATGAGCAGTTCTTC.